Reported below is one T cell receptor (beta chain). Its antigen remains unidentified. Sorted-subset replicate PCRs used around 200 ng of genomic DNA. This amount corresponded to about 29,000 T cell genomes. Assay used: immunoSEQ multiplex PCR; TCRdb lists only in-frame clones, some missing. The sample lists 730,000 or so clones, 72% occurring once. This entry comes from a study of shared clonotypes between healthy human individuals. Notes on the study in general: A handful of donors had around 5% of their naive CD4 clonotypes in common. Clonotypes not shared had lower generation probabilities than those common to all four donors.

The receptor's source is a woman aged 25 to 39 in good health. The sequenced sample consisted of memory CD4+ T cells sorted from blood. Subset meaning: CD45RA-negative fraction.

CDR3 loop: CASSQPVKGLAVGEQYF. In nucleotides, the CDR3 is TGTGCCAGCAGCCAACCGGTTAAGGGACTAGCGGTGGGGGAGCAGTACTTC. This chain connects TRBV4-2 to TRBJ2-7, with 11 bases fitting TRBD2. The CDR3 runs to 17 residues. Trimming cost V 2 bases and J 7 bases; bases outside gene matches: 13. Germline loops: CDR1 LGHNA, CDR2 YNFKEQ.